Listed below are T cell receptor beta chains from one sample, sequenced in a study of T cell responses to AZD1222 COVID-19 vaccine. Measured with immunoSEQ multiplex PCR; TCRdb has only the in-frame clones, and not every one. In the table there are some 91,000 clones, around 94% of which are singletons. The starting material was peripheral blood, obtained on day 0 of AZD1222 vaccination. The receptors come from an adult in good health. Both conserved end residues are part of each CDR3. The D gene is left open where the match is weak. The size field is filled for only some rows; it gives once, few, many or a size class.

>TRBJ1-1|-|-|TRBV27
CASSLVPGSYTEAFF
TGTGCCAGCAGTTTAGTCCCAGGGTCTTACACTGAAGCTTTCTTT
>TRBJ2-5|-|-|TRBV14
CASSQLVVPETQYF
TGTGCCAGCAGCCAACTGGTGGTCCCAGAGACCCAGTACTTC
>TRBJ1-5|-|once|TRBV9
CASFPRDCNQPQHF
TGTGCCAGTTTTCCGAGGGATTGCAATCAGCCCCAGCATTTT
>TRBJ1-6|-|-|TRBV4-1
CASSQELLEWGHKAWISPLHF
TGCGCCAGCAGCCAAGAGCTCCTTGAGTGGGGGCACAAGGCCTGGATTTCACCCCTCCACTTT
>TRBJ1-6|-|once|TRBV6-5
CASSLRENSPLHF
TGTGCCAGCAGTCTGAGGGAGAATTCACCCCTCCACTTT
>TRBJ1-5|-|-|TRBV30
CAWSVTVNQPQHF
TGTGCCTGGAGTGTAACGGTAAATCAGCCCCAGCATTTT
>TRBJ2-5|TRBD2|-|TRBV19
CASSSSGVQETQYF
TGTGCCAGTAGTAGTAGCGGGGTCCAAGAGACCCAGTACTTC
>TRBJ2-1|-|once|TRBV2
CASADWVRGLAGNEQFF
TGTGCCAGCGCAGACTGGGTCAGGGGTTTGGCTGGCAATGAGCAGTTCTTC
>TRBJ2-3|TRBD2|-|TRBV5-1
CASSPGTSGDTQYF
TGCGCCAGCAGTCCCGGGACTAGCGGAGATACGCAGTATTTT
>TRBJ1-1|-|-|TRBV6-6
CAGRGIMNTEAFF
TGTGCCGGAAGAGGCATCATGAACACTGAAGCTTTCTTT
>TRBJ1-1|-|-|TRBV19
CASSIWRLASNTEAFF
TGTGCCAGTAGCATATGGCGTTTGGCCTCGAACACTGAAGCTTTCTTT
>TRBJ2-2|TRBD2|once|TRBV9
CASSPTSGRENTGELFF
TGTGCCAGCAGCCCCACTAGCGGGAGGGAGAACACCGGGGAGCTGTTTTTT
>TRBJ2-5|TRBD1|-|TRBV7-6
CASSLNPDRGYQETQYF
TGTGCCAGCAGCTTAAACCCGGACAGGGGGTACCAAGAGACCCAGTACTTC
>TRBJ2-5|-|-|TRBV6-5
CASSRRDTNRETQYF
TGTGCCAGCAGCAGACGGGACACCAACCGAGAGACCCAGTACTTC
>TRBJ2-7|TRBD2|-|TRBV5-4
CASSLIGGGFYEQYF
TGTGCCAGCAGCTTGATAGGCGGGGGGTTCTACGAGCAGTACTTC
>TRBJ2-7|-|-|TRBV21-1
CASRTSGDLREQYF
TGTGCCAGCAGGACTAGCGGAGATCTTAGAGAGCAGTACTTC
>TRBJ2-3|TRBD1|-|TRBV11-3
CASSMGTGRGDTQYF
TGTGCCAGCAGCATGGGGACAGGGAGAGGAGATACGCAGTATTTT
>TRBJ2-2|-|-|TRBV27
CASSLRAWNTGELFF
TGTGCCAGCAGTTTACGCGCGTGGAACACCGGGGAGCTGTTTTTT
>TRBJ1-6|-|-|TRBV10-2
CASSESGTMDSPLHF
TGCGCCAGCAGTGAATCCGGGACAATGGATTCACCCCTCCACTTT
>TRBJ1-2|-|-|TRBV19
CASSISAGFGYTF
TGTGCCAGTAGTATCTCCGCCGGGTTCGGCTACACCTTC
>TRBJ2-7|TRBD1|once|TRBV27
CASSLRDRGYEQYF
TGTGCCAGCAGTCTTCGGGACAGAGGGTACGAGCAGTACTTC
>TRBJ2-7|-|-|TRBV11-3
CASSLAATYEQYF
TGTGCCAGCAGCTTAGCAGCAACCTACGAGCAGTACTTC
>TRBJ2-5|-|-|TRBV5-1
CASSLRGTPLLQETQYF
TGCGCCAGCAGCTTGCGGGGGACACCACTCCTTCAAGAGACCCAGTACTTC
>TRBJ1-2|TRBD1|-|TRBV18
CASSPTEGAHYGYTF
TGTGCCAGCTCTCCTACCGAGGGGGCTCACTATGGCTACACCTTC
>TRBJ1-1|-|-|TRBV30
CAWSEGIVGTEAFF
TGTGCCTGGAGTGAGGGGATTGTGGGCACTGAAGCTTTCTTT
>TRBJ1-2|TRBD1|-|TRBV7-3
CASSPGTGPNYGYTF
TGTGCCAGCAGCCCGGGGACAGGTCCTAACTATGGCTACACCTTC
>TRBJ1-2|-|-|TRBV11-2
CASSSQTANYGYTF
TGTGCCAGCAGCTCACAGACGGCTAACTATGGCTACACCTTC
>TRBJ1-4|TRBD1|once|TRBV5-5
CASSSGTGGWANEKLFF
TGTGCCAGCAGCTCCGGGACAGGAGGCTGGGCTAATGAAAAACTGTTTTTT
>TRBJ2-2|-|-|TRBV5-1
CASSPPGRSTGELFF
TGCGCCAGCAGCCCCCCGGGTAGGAGCACCGGGGAGCTGTTTTTT
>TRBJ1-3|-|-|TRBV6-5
CASTLRGGSGNTIYF
TGTGCCAGCACCCTACGTGGTGGTTCTGGAAACACCATATATTTT
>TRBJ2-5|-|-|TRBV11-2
CASSSTGTPKVETQYF
TGTGCCAGCAGCTCCACCGGGACCCCGAAGGTCGAGACCCAGTACTTC